These T cell receptor beta chains were read from a single sample in a study of T cells in Graves' hyperthyroidism and ophthalmopathy. MiXCR, run by TCRdb on the multiplex PCR reads, gives a single entry per CDR3 protein. The sample yields 530,000 or so distinct CDR3 sequences, 17% seen once. The sequencing sample was made of blood. Receptors were obtained from a woman aged 18-35 years with Graves' ophthalmopathy. Both conserved end residues are part of each CDR3. A D gene is named only where the DNA matches it firmly. Where a row states a size, it is once, few, many or the class of an expanded clone; other rows omit it.

abundance	len	v_gene	j_gene	d_gene	CDR3aa	CDR3nt
many	16	TRBV7-3	TRBJ2-3	.	CASSLFSRAGADTQYF	TGTGCCAGCAGCTTATTCTCACGCGCGGGCGCAGATACGCAGTATTTT
few	17	TRBV7-9	TRBJ1-4	TRBD1	CASSLGNRGRVEEKLFF	TGTGCCAGCAGCTTAGGAAACAGGGGGCGCGTTGAAGAAAAACTGTTTTTT
once	13	TRBV9	TRBJ2-4	.	CATSDLGQHGQYF	TGTGCCACCAGTGACTTGGGGCAACATGGACAGTACTTC
.	14	TRBV5-6	TRBJ1-1	.	CASSLGGFLTEAFF	TGTGCCAGCAGCTTGGGGGGTTTTTTGACTGAAGCTTTCTTT
many	13	TRBV2	TRBJ2-7	.	CASSGGTSREQYF	TGTGCCAGCAGTGGAGGGACATCGAGGGAGCAGTACTTC
.	16	TRBV4-3	TRBJ2-5	.	CASSQGGLRGQETQYF	TGCGCCAGCAGCCAAGGCGGGCTCAGGGGTCAAGAGACCCAGTACTTC
few	15	TRBV19	TRBJ1-1	.	CASRRGEGGLTEAFF	TGTGCGTCTAGAAGAGGAGAAGGGGGTTTAACTGAAGCTTTCTTT
many	13	TRBV3-1	TRBJ1-4	.	CASSQGIGEKLFF	TGTGCCAGCAGCCAGGGGATAGGGGAAAAACTGTTTTTT
.	15	TRBV20-1	TRBJ2-5	TRBD2	CSAEETSGYQETQYF	TGCAGTGCTGAAGAGACTAGCGGTTACCAAGAGACCCAGTACTTC
many	16	TRBV6-1	TRBJ2-1	.	CASSDPASGGGSKQFF	TGTGCCAGCAGTGACCCTGCCTCTGGGGGGGGCAGTAAGCAGTTCTTC
many	15	TRBV5-1	TRBJ2-1	.	CASSWETTPYNEQFF	TGCGCCAGCAGCTGGGAGACCACGCCTTACAATGAGCAGTTCTTC
.	16	TRBV6-1	TRBJ1-5	.	CASSKQWQHSNQPQHF	TGTGCCAGCAGTAAACAGTGGCAACACAGCAATCAGCCCCAGCATTTT
.	15	TRBV4-1	TRBJ1-1	TRBD1	CASSQDITGGTEAFF	TGCGCCAGCAGCCAAGATATTACAGGGGGGACTGAAGCTTTCTTT
few	14	TRBV4-3	TRBJ2-3	.	CASSQSIETDTQYF	TGCGCCAGCAGCCAATCTATAGAAACAGATACGCAGTATTTT
few	13	TRBV9	TRBJ2-1	.	CASSVGGAGEQFF	TGTGCCAGCAGCGTAGGGGGGGCGGGGGAGCAGTTCTTC
.	15	TRBV6-1	TRBJ2-1	TRBD1	CASSRGTGYINEQFF	TGTGCCAGCAGCCGAGGGACAGGGTACATCAATGAGCAGTTCTTC
few	12	TRBV20-1	TRBJ1-2	.	CSAGHGNYGYTF	TGCAGTGCTGGCCACGGGAACTATGGCTACACCTTC
.	17	TRBV7-2	TRBJ2-1	.	CASSLELDRPLSNEQFF	TGTGCCAGCAGCCTCGAATTGGACCGTCCACTTAGCAATGAGCAGTTCTTC
many	15	TRBV27	TRBJ1-4	.	CASSLGGATNEKLFF	TGTGCCAGCAGTTTAGGTGGGGCGACTAATGAAAAACTGTTTTTT
.	17	TRBV6-1	TRBJ2-6	.	CASVSGLGESGANVLTF	TGTGCCAGCGTCAGCGGGCTAGGAGAGTCTGGGGCCAACGTCCTGACTTTC
many	13	TRBV6-1	TRBJ2-7	.	CASRDRESYEQYF	TGTGCCAGCAGGGACAGAGAGTCCTACGAGCAGTACTTC
many	15	TRBV14	TRBJ2-7	.	CASSQGSSGYYEQYF	TGTGCCAGCAGCCAAGGGTCATCAGGTTACTACGAGCAGTACTTC
.	13	TRBV2	TRBJ2-7	TRBD1	CASGGTGGDEQYF	TGTGCCAGCGGGGGGACAGGGGGCGACGAGCAGTACTTC
many	12	TRBV28	TRBJ2-7	.	CASISRGGEQYF	TGTGCCAGCATCTCCAGGGGGGGCGAGCAGTACTTC
.	16	TRBV7-3	TRBJ2-3	TRBD2	CASSTGLAGGLDTQYF	TGTGCCAGCAGCACCGGACTAGCGGGGGGCCTAGATACGCAGTATTTT
many	14	TRBV20-1	TRBJ1-2	.	CSARDSGGPHGYTF	TGCAGTGCTAGAGATTCCGGGGGGCCCCATGGCTACACCTTC
many	15	TRBV5-1	TRBJ1-2	TRBD1	CASSLEGQGTGGYTF	TGCGCCAGCAGCTTGGAGGGACAGGGGACGGGGGGCTACACCTTC
few	13	TRBV7-9	TRBJ2-1	.	CASSMDSYNEQFF	TGTGCCAGCAGCATGGACTCCTACAATGAGCAGTTCTTC
many	14	TRBV6-5	TRBJ2-5	.	CASSYLGTQETQYF	TGTGCCAGCAGTTACTTGGGGACCCAAGAGACCCAGTACTTC
.	16	TRBV5-1	TRBJ2-7	TRBD1	CASSLEGQGLLGEQYF	TGCGCCAGCAGCTTGGAGGGACAGGGCCTACTGGGCGAGCAGTACTTC
.	19	TRBV6-5	TRBJ1-2	.	CASSTRTGPTFPYNYGYTF	TGTGCCAGCAGTACCCGAACCGGGCCGACCTTCCCATATAACTATGGCTACACCTTC
few	16	TRBV27	TRBJ2-6	.	CASSLLPSSGANVLTF	TGTGCCAGCAGTTTATTACCGAGCTCTGGGGCCAACGTCCTGACTTTC
.	16	TRBV18	TRBJ2-7	TRBD1	CASSPTDRETSYEQYF	TGTGCCAGCTCACCAACGGACAGGGAAACCTCCTACGAGCAGTACTTC
.	17	TRBV20-1	TRBJ2-1	TRBD2	CSARDLRLADIYNEQFF	TGCAGTGCTAGAGATCTTCGACTAGCGGATATATACAATGAGCAGTTCTTC
few	14	TRBV11-3	TRBJ2-1	TRBD1	CASSVGQGANEQFF	TGTGCCAGCAGCGTCGGACAGGGGGCTAATGAGCAGTTCTTC
.	15	TRBV29-1	TRBJ1-2	.	CSVEVLGQKNYGYTF	TGCAGCGTTGAAGTCTTAGGACAGAAAAACTATGGCTACACCTTC
many	13	TRBV6-2/TRBV6-3	TRBJ2-5	.	CASRHSNEETQYF	TGTGCCAGCAGGCACTCTAATGAGGAGACCCAGTACTTC
many	13	TRBV20-1	TRBJ2-7	.	CSARVHSSYEQYF	TGCAGTGCTAGAGTCCACAGCTCCTACGAGCAGTACTTC
few	15	TRBV20-1	TRBJ1-6	TRBD1	CSARTRQGENSPLHF	TGCAGTGCCAGAACCCGACAGGGGGAAAATTCACCCCTCCACTTT
few	12	TRBV7-3	TRBJ2-1	.	CASSSSGTKQFF	TGTGCCAGCAGCTCTTCCGGGACAAAGCAGTTCTTC